A few counts support the clone carrying this T cell receptor (beta chain). This record belongs to a study of blood T cell repertoires in COVID-19. Background on the study: The United States, Italy and Spain provided the acute and convalescent COVID-19 samples. PBMCs, B-cell-depleted T cells, or T cells were the source of the cDNA or gDNA that made up the material.

Authors' analysis steps: The assay estimated nucleated cells by amplifying reference gene primers. Assay: immunoSEQ multiplex PCR; the TCRdb copy retains only in-frame clones and omits some. Clone size and the V and J calls come from that table; the DNA yielded D and trimming. This table holds 100,000 to 150,000 clones, around 80% found once. The CDR3 contains 15 residues. Trimming removed 1 base from V and 9 bases from J, with 16 bases in between. CDR1 is SGHVS and CDR2 is FQNEAQ in the germline V gene. Sequencing was done on a sample of peripheral blood. V is TRBV7-8 and J is TRBJ1-3, with D uncertain. This clonotype was obtained from a man in his 70s with acute or convalescent COVID-19. The CDR3 sequence is CASSLVPASGGTIYF. Written as DNA, the CDR3 is TGTGCCAGCAGCTTAGTCCCCGCCAGCGGCGGCACCATATATTTT.